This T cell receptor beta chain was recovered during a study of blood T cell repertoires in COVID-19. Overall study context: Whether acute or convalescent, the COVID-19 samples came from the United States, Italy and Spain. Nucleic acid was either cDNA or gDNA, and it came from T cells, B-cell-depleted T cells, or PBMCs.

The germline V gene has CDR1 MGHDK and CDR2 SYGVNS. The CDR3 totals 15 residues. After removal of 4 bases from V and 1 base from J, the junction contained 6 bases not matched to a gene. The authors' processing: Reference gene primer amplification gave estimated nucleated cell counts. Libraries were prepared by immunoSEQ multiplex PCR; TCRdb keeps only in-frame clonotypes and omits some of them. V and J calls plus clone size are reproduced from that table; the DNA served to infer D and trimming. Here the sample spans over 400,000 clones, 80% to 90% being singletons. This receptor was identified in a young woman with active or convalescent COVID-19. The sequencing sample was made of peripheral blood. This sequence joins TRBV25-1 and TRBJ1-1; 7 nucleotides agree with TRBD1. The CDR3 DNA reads TGTGCCAGCAGTGCCTTGGGACAGAAGAACACTGAAGCTTTCTTT. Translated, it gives CASSALGQKNTEAFF.